This TCR beta chain was documented in a study of identical twins (TCRdb year 2016). Some background on the complete study: To test whether fetal clonotypes persist, this study deep-sequenced TCR alpha and beta repertoires from monozygotic twins, from unrelated adults of various ages, and from cord blood. Replicate twin experiments were performed at different times using different library preparation protocols to rule out contamination.

What the work shows at the level of the full study, not this receptor alone: Recombination models systematically underestimated out-of-frame TCR alpha sharing in monozygotic twins but agreed with sharing between unrelated individuals. Because the same donors could not be followed over many years, the conclusions depended on cross-sectional statistical analysis. Invariant T cells such as MAIT and iNKT could partly confound zero-insertion analyses, though diverse VJ usage argued against this for most clonotypes. The excess sharing between twins in beta out-of-frame sequences was weaker because fewer shared sequences reduced the signal-to-noise ratio. Fewer insertions were carried by abundant cord blood beta clonotypes; a weaker similar trend was observed in young adult naive repertoires, while no such trend was observed in memory repertoires. Compared with coincidental sharing between unrelated individuals, out-of-frame TCR alpha sequences shared between twins had an excess of sequences with low generation probability.

Library preparation used 5' RACE. Sequencing relied on an Illumina HiSeq 2000. A universal primer binding site was added through template switching, and the final cDNA carried a unique molecular identifier so that TCR cDNA molecules could be counted accurately. First-strand cDNA for TCR alpha and beta chains was synthesized from specific primers in the conserved constant-segment region. To control for contamination, every cDNA library carried two barcodes: a SMART-Mk sample barcode plus Illumina barcodes. Two successive PCR steps introduced TruSeq adapter sequences along with Illumina sample barcodes. The Illumina HiSeq platform was used with custom primers to sequence TCR alpha and beta cDNA libraries. The authors' pipeline ran thus. Raw reads were processed with MiGEC to extract unique molecular identifiers, and MiXCR was used to determine CDR3 positions. Recombination models were inferred per individual with the repgenHMM and IGoR tools using an EM algorithm. Shared clonotypes were analyzed with the tcR package in R, and sharing was normalized by the product of cloneset sizes. To study raw recombination without the effects of thymic and clonal selection, out-of-frame nonproductive sequences were analyzed. TCRdb reworked the public reads: Q25 trimming with fastp, MiXCR clone assembly, productive beta chains retained. CDR3 protein sequences are deduplicated, and each keeps its most common genes and DNA. TCRdb's processing, not the authors', yielded these V and J calls. The sample includes approximately 1.8 million distinct CDR3 sequences, with about 31% observed a single time. Under 0.35% of the sample belongs to the ten largest clones.

Every donor in the study was a healthy Caucasian. Details on this clonotype: Its target antigen remains unknown. There are no base qualities to consult, and no much larger clone falls within one base.

This clonotype was sampled from a newborn girl in good health. The sequenced sample consisted of cord blood.

The CDR3 region: CASSTHSGSLRNEQFF. The nucleotide sequence reads as follows: TGTGCCAGCAGTACTCATAGCGGGAGCCTTCGGAATGAGCAGTTCTTC. The sequence is built from TRBV28 and TRBJ2-1; 9 bases in between match TRBD2. From the cysteine up to the phenylalanine, the CDR3 has a length of 16 residues. The entry retains the CDR3 DNA only, 48 bases that are in frame from base 1. The germline V gene sets CDR1 to MDHEN and CDR2 to SYDVKM. At the junction V is shortened by 5 bases and J by 7 bases; bases outside the gene matches: 12.